A selection of T cell receptor beta chains follows, all from one sample in a study of cytomegalovirus exposure and HLA in healthy donors. Assay used: immunoSEQ multiplex PCR; TCRdb lists only in-frame clones, some missing. This sample has over 120,000 clones, with about 91% found just once. Material for sequencing was PBMCs. These receptors originate from a man aged 18 to 29 in good health and CMV-seropositive. CDR3s leave out the opening cysteine and the closing phenylalanine or tryptophan. Fields, in order: V gene, J gene, CDR3 protein.

TRBV5-4	TRBJ1-1	ASSFLGAEAF
TRBV5-1	TRBJ2-7	ASSVAGGLGY
TRBV4-1	TRBJ2-1	ASSPPGLGYNEQF
TRBV5-1	TRBJ2-7	ASSLGGRTYEQY
TRBV2	TRBJ2-1	ASSEPSGRRNNEQF
TRBV28	TRBJ2-7	ASSLLGPAYEQY
TRBV14	TRBJ1-6	ASTTSGFRSPLH
TRBV7-9	TRBJ1-2	ASSFPGGGYT
TRBV27	TRBJ1-1	ASSSDINTEAF
TRBV6-6	TRBJ1-1	ASSYDLGKAF
TRBV7-3	TRBJ2-1	ASSPSRDSTLL
TRBV7-9	TRBJ2-1	ASSPRVGLAGDNEQF
TRBV5-1	TRBJ2-3	ASTRREGPDTQY
TRBV6-6	TRBJ2-7	ASSQQGLGAEQY
TRBV27	TRBJ1-5	ASSLSSGGTDQPQH
TRBV20-1	TRBJ1-2	SASRQHGYT
TRBV5-6	TRBJ1-1	ASSQNTEAF
TRBV9	TRBJ1-4	ASSPGTGDRKLF
TRBV29-1	TRBJ2-1	SVESGGLREQF
TRBV6-6	TRBJ2-7	ASSSRQGPSYEQY
TRBV19	TRBJ2-3	ASSPPGYTQY
TRBV2	TRBJ2-1	ASGIAGGSYNEQF
TRBV2	TRBJ2-7	ASIRDRGWTYEQY
TRBV2	TRBJ1-5	ASSAQISNQPQH
TRBV4-2	TRBJ2-1	ASSQVAERSYNEQF